Below are 17 T cell receptor beta chains sequenced from a single sample in a study of shared clonotypes between healthy human individuals. Measured with immunoSEQ multiplex PCR; TCRdb has only the in-frame clones, and not every one. The sample lists some 200,000 clones; approximately 62% were seen once. Sequences were obtained from memory CD4+ T cells sorted from blood. Described subset: CD45RA-negative fraction. The origin of the receptors is a man aged 30 to 39 in good health.

V is TRBV28 and J is TRBJ2-3, with D perhaps given as TRBD1 or TRBD2 (5 bases each). CDR3 length equals 15 residues. Deletions cut 4 bases from V and 0 bases from J, with 11 bases between. Germline V gene lookup returns CDR1 MDHEN and CDR2 SYDVKM. CDR3 nucleotide sequence: TGTGCCAGCAGTTCCACTGGGGACAGCACAGATACGCAGTATTTT. This sequence encodes CASSSTGDSTDTQYF.

This clone was detected once. This sequence joins TRBV29-1 and TRBJ1-1; D unclear. With 4 bases removed from V and 1 base from J, the gap between germline ends came to 16 bases. The CDR3 runs 15 residues. Germline values: CDR1 SQVTM, CDR2 ANQGSEA. The CDR3 loop is CSVGTTRNKNTEAFF. The CDR3 DNA is TGCAGCGTTGGTACGACCCGCAATAAGAACACTGAAGCTTTCTTT.

The rearrangement joins TRBV5-4 to TRBJ2-7; TRBD2 matches at 14 bases. Germline CDR1 and CDR2: SGHNT and YYREEE (reference sequence). This CDR3 has 16 amino acids. Trimming removed 2 bases from V and 4 bases from J; junction bases left unmatched: 5. This CDR3 reads CASSFGTSGSSYEQYF. In nucleotides, the CDR3 is TGTGCCAGCAGCTTTGGGACTAGCGGGAGTAGTTACGAGCAGTACTTC.

This clone was found a few times. This chain connects TRBV25-1 to TRBJ2-7, with D uncertain. Trimming stripped 3 bases from V and 2 bases from J, with 11 bases between. CDR1 and CDR2 (germline): MGHDK, SYGVNS. The CDR3 loop spans 14 amino acids. The CDR3 here is CASSDPRTTYEQYF. The CDR3, as DNA: TGTGCCAGCAGTGACCCCAGGACCACCTACGAGCAGTACTTC.

This chain connects TRBV29-1 to TRBJ2-3; 10 bases are shared with TRBD2. The CDR3 runs to 13 residues. CDR1 SQVTM and CDR2 ANQGSEA come from the germline V gene. Losses at the gene ends were 6 bases for V and 2 bases for J; bases not matched to a gene: 2. The CDR3 sequence: CSVLAGFTDTQYF. In DNA form, the CDR3 reads TGCAGCGTACTAGCGGGATTCACAGATACGCAGTATTTT.

The chain couples TRBV5-1 to TRBJ2-1; D remains ambiguous. Deletions cut 4 bases from V and 8 bases from J, with 13 bases between. Germline assignment: CDR1 SGHRS and CDR2 YFSETQ. This CDR3 is built from 13 residues. CDR3 in amino acids: CASSIQTGHEQFF. The CDR3 DNA reads as TGCGCCAGCAGCATTCAGACCGGGCATGAGCAGTTCTTC.

The rearrangement joins TRBV19 to TRBJ1-5; no clear D gene. Germline CDR1 reads LNHDA; CDR2 reads SQIVND (reference sequence). Trimming removed 5 bases at V and 7 bases at J, with 12 bases between. The CDR3 spans 13 residues. The DNA for the CDR3 is TGTGCCAGTAGTTTCGCAGGTGGCCAGCCCCAGCATTTT. Encoded protein: CASSFAGGQPQHF.

The chain is built from TRBV7-8 and TRBJ2-1; possible D gene TRBD2, 6 bases. V lost 5 bases and J lost 0, with 11 bases in between. The CDR3 runs to 15 residues. Germline assignment: CDR1 SGHVS and CDR2 FQNEAQ. As DNA, the CDR3 is TGTGCCAGCAGCCGGGGACTCTTCTCCTACAATGAGCAGTTCTTC. It codes for CASSRGLFSYNEQFF.

The chain has TRBV4-3 and TRBJ2-7; D is perhaps TRBD1 (6 bases). V lost 2 bases to trimming and J lost 9 bases, with 11 bases between them. CDR1 is LGHNA, CDR2 YSLEER, per germline. The CDR3 is made up of 12 amino acids. CDR3 residues: CASSQQQGRQYF. CDR3 DNA sequence: TGCGCCAGCAGCCAACAACAGGGAAGGCAGTACTTC.

This clone was seen a handful of times. The chain joins TRBV15 to TRBJ2-3; D remains unclear. With 1 base removed from V and 4 bases from J, the gap between germline ends came to 9 bases. CDR3 length: 14 amino acids. The germline gives CDR1 LNHNV, CDR2 YYDKDF (reference sequence). CDR3 DNA sequence: TGTGCCACCAGCAGAGGTGGGTCACCAGATACGCAGTATTTT. Translated, it gives CATSRGGSPDTQYF.

The table lists this clone with many counts. This chain joins TRBV2 and TRBJ2-7; 7 bases agree with TRBD1. V lost 6 bases, J lost 1 base, and 6 bases stayed unmatched. This CDR3 spans 14 amino acids. The V gene's germline CDR1 is SNHLY and CDR2 FYNNEI. In DNA form, the CDR3 reads TGTGCCAGCAGCGGGACAGCGTCTTCCTACGAGCAGTACTTC. It encodes CASSGTASSYEQYF.

This clone was observed a handful of times. This sample also contains other DNA sequences that code for the same CDR3. The chain recombines TRBV27 with TRBJ2-2, with 9 nucleotides matching TRBD2. The CDR3 consists of 15 residues. CDR1 MNHEY and CDR2 SMNVEV come from the germline V gene (reference sequence). Trimming took 6 bases from V and 2 from J; bases not matched to a gene: 4. CDR3 region: CASRTGTSNTGELFF. The CDR3 DNA follows: TGTGCCAGCAGAACCGGGACTAGCAACACCGGGGAGCTGTTTTTT.

CDR3 residues: CASSQGGRASYEQYF. The CDR3 bases are TGTGCCAGCTCCCAAGGGGGGAGGGCCTCCTACGAGCAGTACTTC. The chain combines TRBV13 with TRBJ2-7, with D perhaps matching TRBD2 (7 bases). The V end lost 8 bases, the J end lost 0 bases, and 17 bases lay between the germline ends. Germline CDR1 reads PRHDT; CDR2 reads FYEKMQ (reference sequence). The CDR3 spans 15 residues.

The genes are TRBV4-1 and TRBJ2-1; D may correspond to TRBD1 or TRBD2 (5 bases each). Trimming took off 2 bases at V and 7 bases at J, with 12 bases between the two ends. Germline values: CDR1 MGHRA, CDR2 YSYEKL. This CDR3 has 14 amino acids. The CDR3 DNA reads TGCGCCAGCAGCCAATCAGGGACCGGGAATGAGCAGTTCTTC. The encoded protein is CASSQSGTGNEQFF.

The chain employs TRBV2 and TRBJ1-1; TRBD1 agrees at 9 bases. Germline V CDR1 and CDR2: SNHLY, FYNNEI. The length of the CDR3 is 16 residues. Trimming took 7 bases from V and 0 from J; bases not matched to a gene: 9. CDR3 protein: CASTKQGAAMNTEAFF. CDR3 bases: TGTGCCAGCACTAAACAGGGGGCGGCCATGAACACTGAAGCTTTCTTT.

This clone was seen a few times. The V and J genes are TRBV7-9 and TRBJ1-1, with D perhaps matching TRBD1 (5 bases). Germline values: CDR1 SEHNR, CDR2 FQNEAQ (reference sequence). The CDR3 has 16 amino acids. V lost 2 bases to trimming and J lost 0 bases, with 13 bases between them. The CDR3 reads CASSLNQGGMNTEAFF. CDR3 sequence (DNA): TGTGCCAGCAGCTTAAACCAGGGCGGGATGAACACTGAAGCTTTCTTT.

The sample holds one count of this clone. The genes are TRBV5-1 and TRBJ2-2; D is unresolved. CDR3 length equals 13 residues. The V and J ends lost 4 bases and 3 bases respectively, with 7 bases between them. The germline V gene encodes CDR1 SGHRS and CDR2 YFSETQ. The CDR3 region is CASSGRDTGELFF. In DNA, the CDR3 is TGCGCCAGCAGCGGACGGGACACCGGGGAGCTGTTTTTT.